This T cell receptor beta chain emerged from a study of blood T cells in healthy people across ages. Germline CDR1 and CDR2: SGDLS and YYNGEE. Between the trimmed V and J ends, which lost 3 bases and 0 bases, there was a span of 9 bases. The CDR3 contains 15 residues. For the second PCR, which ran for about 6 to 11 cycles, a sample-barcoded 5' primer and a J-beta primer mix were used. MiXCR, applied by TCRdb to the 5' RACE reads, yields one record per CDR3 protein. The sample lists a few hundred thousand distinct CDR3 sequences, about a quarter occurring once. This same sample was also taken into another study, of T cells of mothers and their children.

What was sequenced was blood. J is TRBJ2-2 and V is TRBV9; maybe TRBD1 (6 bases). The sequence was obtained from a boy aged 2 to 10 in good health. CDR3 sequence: CASSGRDTNTGELFF. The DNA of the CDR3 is TGTGCCAGCAGCGGCCGGGACACGAACACCGGGGAGCTGTTTTTT.